The 25 T cell receptor beta chains listed next were all sequenced from one sample in a study of metastatic and nonmetastatic thyroid tumors. TCRdb re-called clones via MiXCR from the PCR reads. The sample yields about 4,100 clones, under 45% seen once. Every patient was untreated before thyroid surgery. Material for sequencing was adjacent normal tissue. The receptors shown here come from a male donor with papillary thyroid cancer or a benign thyroid nodule (not recorded which). Some clones in this sample may be carry-over from other donors' samples.

By share, this clone ranks as medium-sized (0.01 to 0.1%). The chain employs TRBV6-4 and TRBJ2-1, with 7 bases identical to TRBD2. Germline trimming cut 5 bases from V and 0 bases from J; bases unmatched to any gene: 10. In germline, CDR1 is MRHNA, CDR2 SNTAGT. This CDR3 spans 17 amino acids. The CDR3, as DNA: TGTGCCAGCAGTCCTCTAGGCGGGAGTCCCTCCTACAATGAGCAGTTCTTC. As protein: CASSPLGGSPSYNEQFF.

The rearrangement uses TRBV20-1 and TRBJ2-7; D assignment may be TRBD1 or TRBD2 (5 bases each). The CDR3 totals 14 residues. Germline values: CDR1 DFQATT, CDR2 SNEGSKA (reference sequence). Trimming took off 2 bases at V and 0 bases at J, with 11 bases between the two ends. The CDR3: CSARSGTLSYEQYF. The DNA for the CDR3 is TGCAGTGCTAGATCCGGGACCCTCTCCTACGAGCAGTACTTC.

This clone was detected only once. The J gene is TRBJ2-7, the V gene TRBV20-1; 7 bases line up with TRBD1. V lost 3 bases and J lost 0; bases outside the gene matches: 5. Germline CDR1 and CDR2: DFQATT and SNEGSKA (reference sequence). The CDR3 is 14 amino acids. In nucleotides, the CDR3 is TGCAGTGCTAGGACGGGACAGAGCTCCTACGAGCAGTACGTC. As protein: CSARTGQSSYEQYV.

This clone occurred a few times. The rearrangement uses TRBV6-1 and TRBJ2-5, with TRBD1 identical over 7 bases. CDR3 length: 18 amino acids. Germline V gives CDR1 MNHNS, CDR2 SASEGT. Trimming cost V 4 bases and J 2 bases; bases outside gene matches: 16. In nucleotides, the CDR3 is TGTGCCAGCAGTGGTACCGGACAGGCGAGGCCCAGTCAAGAGACCCAGTACTTC. Protein product: CASSGTGQARPSQETQYF.

By frequency in the sample, this clone is large. CDR3 loop: CASDKGASRYEQYF. The CDR3 DNA follows: TGTGCCAGCGATAAGGGGGCGAGTAGGTACGAGCAGTACTTC. The J gene is TRBJ2-7, the V gene TRBV5-8; 7 bases map to TRBD1. The CDR3 is 14 amino acids. The V segment lost 7 bases and the J segment 4 bases; nucleotides outside the gene matches: 11. Germline-derived CDR1 and CDR2 are SGHTS and YDEGEE.

The rearrangement uses TRBV9 and TRBJ1-5; D not certain. Germline V gives CDR1 SGDLS, CDR2 YYNGEE. Trimming pared 0 bases from V and 4 bases from J, leaving 11 bases between. This CDR3 contains 15 residues. The CDR3 region has the DNA TGTGCCAGCAGCGTAGCTTACGGGTGGAATCAGCCCCAGCATTTT. Amino acids: CASSVAYGWNQPQHF.

By sample fraction, this clone is medium-sized. This chain uses TRBV9 with TRBJ2-5; 16 nucleotides agree with TRBD2. The CDR3 sequence is 18 residues long. V gave up 4 bases and J gave up 1 base; unmatched junction bases: 7. CDR1 and CDR2 (germline): SGDLS, YYNGEE. The CDR3 sequence: CASSPGTSGRVPQETQYF. The CDR3 region has the DNA TGTGCCAGCAGCCCGGGGACTAGCGGGAGGGTCCCCCAAGAGACCCAGTACTTC.

The chain employs TRBV7-9 and TRBJ1-2; no clear D. From germline, CDR1 is SEHNR and CDR2 FQNEAQ (reference sequence). V lost 5 bases to trimming and J lost 2 bases, with 12 bases between them. This CDR3 region has 14 residues. For the CDR3, the DNA is TGTGCCAGCAGCCCTTCGGCAACGAACTATGGCTACACCTTC. As protein: CASSPSATNYGYTF.

This clone was found a few times. The rearrangement joins TRBV6-5 to TRBJ2-1; no firm D call. From germline, CDR1 is MNHEY and CDR2 SVGAGI. V was cut by 4 bases and J by 8 bases, with 12 bases left in between. The CDR3 contains 13 residues. The CDR3 reads CASSSPRADEQFF. As DNA, the CDR3 is TGTGCCAGCAGTTCCCCACGCGCGGATGAGCAGTTCTTC.

This chain connects TRBV6-1 to TRBJ2-7; a possible D gene is TRBD1 (6 bases). Germline values: CDR1 MNHNS, CDR2 SASEGT. The CDR3 is 13 amino acids. Trimming removed 6 bases at V and 5 bases at J, with 14 bases between. The CDR3 nucleotides are TGTGCCAGCAGAATCCTACAGGGCCACGAGCAGTACTTC. Translation gives CASRILQGHEQYF.

This clone rates as medium-sized. This chain uses TRBV20-1 with TRBJ2-1; 10 nucleotides align to TRBD2. The CDR3 spans 11 residues. The germline gives CDR1 DFQATT, CDR2 SNEGSKA (reference sequence). The junction had 4 bases not matched to a gene; V was cut back by 6 bases and J by 11 bases. CDR3 in amino acids: CSALAGVKQFF. The CDR3, as DNA: TGCAGTGCCCTAGCGGGAGTTAAGCAGTTCTTC.

The chain couples TRBV6-1 to TRBJ2-7; TRBD1 matches 7 bases. Germline loops: CDR1 MNHNS, CDR2 SASEGT. The CDR3 sequence is 14 residues long. Losses at the gene ends were 7 bases for V and 6 bases for J; bases not matched to a gene: 12. This CDR3 reads CASIRGTREGEQYF. The CDR3 nucleotides read TGTGCCAGCATCAGGGGGACAAGAGAGGGCGAGCAGTACTTC.

About this clone itself: At one boundary the junction diverges from the germline segment, which might be a read error. The J gene is TRBJ2-1, the V gene TRBV7-2; D is undetermined. The CDR3 runs 12 residues. Germline-derived CDR1 and CDR2 are SGHTA and FQGNSA. The DNA for the CDR3 is TGTGCCAGCAGCCGCCCCGGTTACGAGCAGCTCTTC. Protein product: CASSRPGYEQLF.

This clone was counted between two and nine times. The gene calls are TRBV12-3 or TRBV12-4 and TRBJ1-1, with TRBD1 identical over 7 bases. The CDR3 length is 14 residues. Unmatched junction bases numbered 8, after V lost 6 bases and J lost 4 bases. The DNA for the CDR3 is TGTGCCAGCAGCCGACAGGGCGGGAGCACTGAAGCTTTCTTT. This codes for CASSRQGGSTEAFF.

This clone was seen a few times. This rearrangement joins TRBV6-2 or TRBV6-3 to TRBJ1-6, with D possibly being TRBD1 (5 bases). This CDR3 spans 16 amino acids. Trimming removed 0 bases at V and 9 bases at J, with 15 bases between. Germline values: CDR1 MNHEY, CDR2 SVGEGT. The CDR3 protein is CASSYSDRVGGSPLHF. The CDR3 nucleotides are TGTGCCAGCAGTTACTCGGACCGGGTCGGGGGTTCACCCCTCCACTTT.

In this sample, this clone turned up a few times. Relative to the germline gene, one junction end is altered; a read error may explain this. The chain links TRBV10-3 to TRBJ1-5, with a tentative D call TRBD1 (6 bases). The CDR3 runs 14 residues. Germline CDR1 is ENHRY and CDR2 is SYGVKD. The chain's CDR3 is CAISREGGNQPQHF. The CDR3, as DNA: TGTGCCATCAGTAGAGAGGGGGGCAACCAGCCCCAGCATTTT.

The CDR3 protein is CASSSPASGRPTPYEQYF. The CDR3 bases are TGTGCCAGCAGTTCCCCCGCTAGCGGACGCCCAACACCCTACGAGCAGTACTTC. The genes are TRBV28 and TRBJ2-7; 7 bases fit TRBD2. Trimming took 4 bases from V and 2 from J; bases not matched to a gene: 17. The CDR3 runs 18 residues. Germline-derived CDR1 and CDR2 are MDHEN and SYDVKM.

This clone rates as large. V gene TRBV27 combines with J gene TRBJ2-7; no firm D call. Germline CDR1 and CDR2: MNHEY and SMNVEV (reference sequence). The CDR3 is 10 amino acids. V was trimmed by 6 bases and J by 0 bases, leaving 0 bases between them. CDR3 protein: CASSSYEQYF. Written as DNA, the CDR3 is TGTGCCAGCAGCTCCTACGAGCAGTACTTC.

The rearrangement joins TRBV10-2 to TRBJ2-1; 7 bases fit TRBD2. Germline assignment: CDR1 WSHSY and CDR2 SAAADI. After removal of 3 bases from V and 3 bases from J, the junction contained 2 bases not matched to a gene. This CDR3 comprises 14 residues. The CDR3 nucleotides are TGCGCCAGCAGTGATCCTAGCGGCTACAATGAGCAGTTCTTC. It codes for CASSDPSGYNEQFF.

By share, this clone counts as large. The chain carries TRBV2 and TRBJ1-1; no definite D call. The CDR3 runs 15 residues. V was cut by 0 bases and J by 1 base, with 9 bases left in between. Germline V gene sequence: CDR1 SNHLY, CDR2 FYNNEI. The CDR3 nucleotides are TGTGCCAGCAGTGAAGCGCCGGGCCCGAACACTGAAGCTTTCTTT. Amino acids: CASSEAPGPNTEAFF.

V usage is TRBV20-1 and J usage is TRBJ2-7; 7 bases are shared with TRBD1. Germline assignment: CDR1 DFQATT and CDR2 SNEGSKA (reference sequence). The CDR3 has 13 residues. J was trimmed by 5 bases and V by 5 bases; bases with no gene match: 9. The CDR3 loop reads CSASDRVGDEQYF. CDR3 DNA: TGCAGTGCTTCAGACAGGGTCGGGGACGAGCAGTACTTC.

J is TRBJ2-3 and V is TRBV20-1; 8 bases match TRBD1. The V segment lost 6 bases and the J segment 2 bases; nucleotides outside the gene matches: 7. Germline CDR1 and CDR2: DFQATT and SNEGSKA (reference sequence). This CDR3 spans 14 amino acids. CDR3 sequence: CSADGQGNTDTQYF. The CDR3 DNA is TGCAGTGCCGACGGACAGGGAAACACAGATACGCAGTATTTT.

This chain links TRBV4-2 with TRBJ2-7; 8 positions match TRBD2. Germline CDR1 reads LGHNA; CDR2 reads YNFKEQ. V shed 1 base, J shed 2 bases, and the junction held 7 bases outside the gene matches. The CDR3 extends over 16 amino acids. The CDR3 DNA reads TGTGCCAGCAGCCAAGCTTGGGTAGCGGGACCCTACGAGCAGTACTTC. It codes for CASSQAWVAGPYEQYF.

This clone turned up a few times. The chain employs TRBV27 and TRBJ1-1; 7 positions agree with TRBD1. The V gene end was trimmed by 9 bases and the J gene end by 11 bases; junction bases not matched to a gene: 12. The CDR3 is 12 residues long. Germline CDR1 is MNHEY and CDR2 is SMNVEV (reference sequence). Written as DNA, the CDR3 is TGTGCCAGTAGTGCCCAAACAGGGGCGGCTTTCTTT. Protein: CASSAQTGAAFF.

This clone is classed as large. V gene TRBV6-1 combines with J gene TRBJ2-7, with a weak D call TRBD2 (6 bases). Germline values: CDR1 MNHNS, CDR2 SASEGT. The V end was cut by 8 bases, the J end by 0 bases, with 14 bases between. The CDR3 runs 14 residues. CDR3: CASVAGTRSYEQYF. Here the CDR3 DNA reads TGTGCCAGCGTCGCCGGGACTCGCTCCTACGAGCAGTACTTC.